This is a list of T cell receptor beta chains from one sample in a study of cytomegalovirus exposure and HLA in healthy donors. The repertoire was sequenced with immunoSEQ multiplex PCR; TCRdb's copy has only in-frame clones and lacks some. The data hold some 110,000 clones, with 65% to 80% observed a single time. Input material: PBMCs. The receptors shown here come from a middle-aged woman in good health and CMV-seropositive. Both conserved end residues are part of each CDR3. A D gene is named only where the DNA matches it firmly. Some rows mark clone size as missing; the rest say once, few, many or name a class of expanded clone.

V gene	J gene	D gene	clone size	CDR3 DNA	CDR3 protein
TRBV28	TRBJ1-2	-	-	TGTGCCAGCAGTTTTGGGGGGGGAGGCTATGGCTACACCTTC	CASSFGGGGYGYTF
TRBV28	TRBJ2-7	TRBD2	-	TGTGCCAGCAGTACTACTAGCGGGAGAAGAATCTACGAGCAGTACTTC	CASSTTSGRRIYEQYF
TRBV10-3	TRBJ2-7	TRBD1	-	TGTGCCACCTTGCCGGGGACAGGGACCCTCGAGCAGTACTTC	CATLPGTGTLEQYF
TRBV27	TRBJ2-2	TRBD1	-	TGTGCCAGCAGCCAGGGGGCGCGGGGCGGGGAGCTGTTTTTT	CASSQGARGGELFF
TRBV7-3	TRBJ1-2	-	-	TGTGCCAGCAGCTTACGCAGGCAGGGCTATGGCTACACCTTC	CASSLRRQGYGYTF
TRBV6-1	TRBJ2-7	-	-	TGTGCCAGCAGTGAATTTGACTTTAGAGTTTACGAGCAGTACTTC	CASSEFDFRVYEQYF
TRBV5-1	TRBJ2-7	TRBD2	-	TGCGCCAGCAGCTCCGGGCGCGGGGGTGATTACGAGCAGTACTTC	CASSSGRGGDYEQYF
TRBV6-5	TRBJ2-3	-	-	TGTGCCAGCAGTTACGGTGGGCAGAGCACAGATACGCAGTATTTT	CASSYGGQSTDTQYF
TRBV28	TRBJ2-1	-	-	TGTGCCAGCAGTACGTCCGGGGGCTACAATGAGCAGTTCTTC	CASSTSGGYNEQFF
TRBV27	TRBJ2-7	-	-	TGTGCCAGCAGTTTTTATTCCTTCTACGAGCAGTACTTC	CASSFYSFYEQYF
TRBV21-1	TRBJ2-1	-	once	TGTGCCAGCAGCAAATTTGACCGGCTAGCGGGAGGCAGCTCCTACAATGAGCAGTTCTTC	CASSKFDRLAGGSSYNEQFF
TRBV7-3	TRBJ2-3	TRBD2	-	TGTGCCAGCAGCTTAAGGCGGGAGGGCCGGAGTGCAGATACGCAGTATTTT	CASSLRREGRSADTQYF
TRBV7-8	TRBJ1-4	-	-	TGTGCCAGCAGCTTAACGGCCAGGGGAAGGGAAAAACTGTTTTTT	CASSLTARGREKLFF
TRBV11-2	TRBJ2-1	TRBD2	-	TGTGCCAGCAGGGAAGGGCTAGCGGTGTACAATGAGCAGTTCTTC	CASREGLAVYNEQFF